This TCR beta chain was identified during a study of T-cell memory formation after mild COVID-19. This CDR3 region has 14 residues. Germline V gene sequence: CDR1 SGHRS, CDR2 YFSETQ. V was cut by 2 bases and J by 5 bases, with 11 bases left in between. Comment on this clonotype: Its antigen remains unidentified.

Regarding the study as a whole: Among contracting clones, CD4+ were mainly CM/EM and CD8+ enriched in EMRA.

TCRdb fed the 5' RACE reads into MiXCR, producing one record per CDR3 protein. The table includes almost 550,000 distinct CDR3 sequences, roughly 21% detected once. Sequenced sample: PBMCs or a T cell subset sorted from them (not recorded which). The sequence was obtained from an adult woman who had mild COVID-19 (a few samples of this study predate the infection). Cell type and time point are not known. The chain is built from TRBV5-1 and TRBJ1-5, with TRBD1 as a possible D gene (5 bases). As DNA, the CDR3 is TGCGCCAGCAGCTTCCAGGGCGGTGATCAGCCCCAGCATTTT. This translates into CASSFQGGDQPQHF.